A single sample is the source of the 21 T cell receptor beta chains below, sequenced in a study of T cell repertoires in cytomegalovirus infection. Their antigens are not known. MiXCR was run by TCRdb on the reads, yielding one entry per CDR3 protein. In the table there are under 150,000 distinct CDR3 sequences, 20% to 30% of which are singletons. The sequencing sample was made of PBMCs, sequenced either directly or after in vitro stimulation (not recorded which). The receptor set was obtained from a human donor in good health (CMV status not recorded). Some clones in this sample may be carry-over from other donors' samples.

This chain uses TRBV5-5 with TRBJ1-1; no definite D call. The CDR3 totals 13 residues. The germline CDR1 and CDR2 sequences are SGHKS and YYEKEE (reference sequence). Between the trimmed V and J ends, which lost 2 bases and 4 bases, there was a span of 9 bases. The CDR3 region is CASSFNPLTEAFF. As DNA, the CDR3 is TGTGCCAGCAGCTTTAACCCACTCACTGAAGCTTTCTTT.

This clonotype was counted only a few times. The gene calls are TRBV6-2 or TRBV6-3 and TRBJ2-3, with D possibly TRBD1 on 5 matching bases. Germline loops: CDR1 MNHEY, CDR2 SVGEGT. Trimming removed 4 bases from V and 4 bases from J, with 12 bases in between. The CDR3 covers 14 residues. This CDR3 reads CASSWGQLADTQYF. CDR3 nucleotides: TGTGCCAGCAGTTGGGGCCAACTCGCAGATACGCAGTATTTT.

The V gene is TRBV5-1, the J gene TRBJ2-5; D possibly corresponds to TRBD2 (6 bases). Per the germline V gene, CDR1 is SGHRS and CDR2 is YFSETQ. The CDR3 contains 14 residues. Trimming cost V 1 base and J 2 bases, with 9 bases left between them. In DNA, the CDR3 is TGCGCCAGCAGCTTGTATGCGGGACAAGAGACCCAGTACTTC. Protein product: CASSLYAGQETQYF.

There are many counts of this clonotype. V gene TRBV7-2 combines with J gene TRBJ1-1; D unclear. The CDR3 contains 14 residues. V shed 5 bases and J shed 5 bases, with 15 bases lying between them. Looked up from germline, CDR1 is SGHTA and CDR2 is FQGNSA. The CDR3 DNA reads as TGTGCCAGCAGCGTACAAGGGTTTGGAACTGAAGCTTTCTTT. Protein: CASSVQGFGTEAFF.

Many counts were recorded for this clonotype. The J gene is TRBJ1-1, the V gene TRBV12-3 or TRBV12-4, with D unresolved. This CDR3 comprises 14 residues. Between the trimmed V and J ends, which lost 2 bases and 0 bases, there was a span of 7 bases. CDR3 sequence: CASSLYGLNTEAFF. CDR3 coding DNA: TGTGCCAGCAGTTTATATGGCCTGAACACTGAAGCTTTCTTT.

J is TRBJ1-2 and V is TRBV7-2; D is unresolved. Germline V lookup: CDR1 SGHTA, CDR2 FQGNSA. The CDR3 sequence is 15 residues long. Trimming took 4 bases from V and 7 from J, leaving 19 bases between them. For the CDR3, the DNA is TGTGCCAGCAGCTCAAGGCCCACCTGGAACGCTGGCTACACCTTC. Its translation: CASSSRPTWNAGYTF.

This clonotype has only a few counts. The chain combines TRBV7-6 with TRBJ1-1; 10 positions agree with TRBD1. The junction had 8 bases not matched to a gene; V was cut back by 4 bases and J by 3 bases. Germline values: CDR1 SGHVS, CDR2 FNYEAQ. The CDR3 has 16 amino acids. CDR3 residues: CASSWGQGSIDTEAFF. In DNA form, the CDR3 reads TGTGCCAGCAGCTGGGGACAGGGGTCTATCGACACTGAAGCTTTCTTT.

This clonotype was counted between two and nine times. The chain is built from TRBV19 and TRBJ1-4; TRBD1 matches 7 bases. Per the germline V gene, CDR1 is LNHDA and CDR2 is SQIVND (reference sequence). Trimming at V came to 4 bases and at J to 8 bases, leaving 7 bases not matched to a gene. The CDR3 has 14 amino acids. The CDR3: CASSTSTGDEKLFF. The CDR3, as DNA: TGTGCCAGTAGTACTTCTACAGGGGACGAAAAACTGTTTTTT.

The CDR3 protein is CASSFRLAETQYF. Here the CDR3 DNA reads TGTGCCAGCAGCTTTAGACTAGCAGAGACCCAGTACTTC. V is TRBV7-2 and J is TRBJ2-5; 7 bases agree with TRBD2. This CDR3 has 13 amino acids. Germline V gene data show CDR1 as SGHTA and CDR2 as FQGNSA. Trimming at V came to 3 bases and at J to 4 bases, leaving 2 bases not matched to a gene.

This clonotype was observed once. This sequence joins TRBV19 and TRBJ2-1, with D unclear. Germline loops: CDR1 LNHDA, CDR2 SQIVND (reference sequence). CDR3 length: 13 residues. V lost 4 bases and J lost 4, with 8 bases in between. The CDR3 DNA reads as TGTGCCAGTAGTAAGAACGGTTACAATGAGCAGTTCTTC. Translating gives CASSKNGYNEQFF.

This clonotype was counted at least ten times. This rearrangement joins TRBV7-2 to TRBJ1-3, with D possibly matching TRBD1 (5 bases). The CDR3 spans 15 residues. Trimming removed 0 bases from V and 1 base from J, with 7 bases in between. Germline V gene data show CDR1 as SGHTA and CDR2 as FQGNSA. CDR3 DNA: TGTGCCAGCAGCTTAGCAGGGGCATCTGGAAACACCATATATTTT. This sequence encodes CASSLAGASGNTIYF.

This clonotype was picked up a small number of times. The V and J genes are TRBV7-9 and TRBJ2-1, with D perhaps TRBD1 or TRBD2 (5 bases each). Trimming stripped 7 bases from V and 10 bases from J, with 8 bases between. CDR1 is SEHNR, CDR2 FQNEAQ, per germline (reference sequence). The CDR3 is made up of 10 amino acids. CDR3 coding DNA: TGTGCCAGCACTGGGACCGAGCAGTTCTTC. As protein: CASTGTEQFF.

CDR3 sequence reads: CATSRDLAATNEKLFF. CDR3 coding DNA: TGTGCCACCAGCAGAGATTTAGCTGCAACTAATGAAAAACTGTTTTTT. The gene calls are TRBV15 and TRBJ1-4; D unclear. Between the trimmed V and J ends, which lost 0 bases and 0 bases, there was a span of 8 bases. This CDR3 is built from 16 residues. Germline-derived CDR1 and CDR2 are LNHNV and YYDKDF (reference sequence).

This clonotype was found many times. The junction departs from germline at one end; a sequencing error may be responsible. The chain uses TRBV11-2 and TRBJ2-2; 8 positions match TRBD2. The CDR3 is 15 residues long. In germline, CDR1 is SGHAT, CDR2 FQNNGV. CDR3 protein: CASSFSSGNIGELFF. The CDR3 nucleotides read TGTGCCAGCAGCTTCAGTAGCGGGAACATCGGGGAGCTGTTTTTT.

The chain is built from TRBV6-5 and TRBJ2-5; 8 bases are a match to TRBD1. With V trimmed by 9 bases and J by 5 bases, 11 bases remained unmatched. In germline, CDR1 is MNHEY, CDR2 SVGAGI. The CDR3 spans 14 residues. This chain's CDR3 is CASQEQGGTETQYF. CDR3 bases: TGTGCCAGTCAAGAACAGGGGGGAACTGAGACCCAGTACTTC.

This chain joins TRBV7-2 and TRBJ2-2, with TRBD2 as a possible D gene (6 bases). Germline V lookup: CDR1 SGHTA, CDR2 FQGNSA. This CDR3 contains 15 residues. The germline V and J ends were trimmed by 5 bases and 2 bases, with 12 bases remaining between them. The CDR3 reads CASSRGTLNTGELFF. The CDR3 region has the DNA TGTGCCAGCAGCCGGGGGACCCTAAACACCGGGGAGCTGTTTTTT.

In this sample, this clonotype turned up many times. The J gene is TRBJ2-4, the V gene TRBV7-2; TRBD2 aligns across 9 bases. V lost 1 base, J lost 6 bases, and 1 base stayed unmatched. Germline CDR1 reads SGHTA; CDR2 reads FQGNSA. The length of the CDR3 is 14 residues. The CDR3 sequence: CASSLVAGANIQYF. DNA for the CDR3: TGTGCCAGCAGCTTAGTAGCGGGGGCAAACATTCAGTACTTC.

At least ten counts were recorded for this clonotype. The J gene is TRBJ2-7, the V gene TRBV7-2, with TRBD1 identical over 8 bases. The CDR3 is 15 amino acids. Germline V lookup: CDR1 SGHTA, CDR2 FQGNSA. V shed 5 bases, J shed 2 bases, and the junction held 8 bases outside the gene matches. DNA of the CDR3: TGTGCCAGCAGCCAATCTGGACAGGGCCCCTACGAGCAGTACGTC. Translating gives CASSQSGQGPYEQYV.

This clonotype was counted a few times. The CDR3 reads CASIRIGTVNEQFF. Written as DNA, the CDR3 is TGTGCCAGCATTCGTATAGGGACGGTAAATGAGCAGTTCTTC. The chain is built from TRBV2 and TRBJ2-1, with D possibly being TRBD1 or TRBD2 (5 bases each). V was clipped by 7 bases and J by 7 bases, with 17 bases between them. The CDR3 covers 14 residues. The germline V gene encodes CDR1 SNHLY and CDR2 FYNNEI.

V usage is TRBV7-4 and J usage is TRBJ2-7; 9 bases map to TRBD2. CDR3 size: 15 residues. V shed 5 bases and J 1 base; nucleotides not matched to a gene: 6. Germline lookup yields CDR1 SGHVT and CDR2 SQSDAQ. The CDR3 loop is CASSPGLASSYEQYV. CDR3 bases: TGTGCCAGCAGCCCCGGACTAGCGTCTTCCTACGAGCAGTACGTC.

This clonotype has a handful of counts. The chain joins TRBV7-2 to TRBJ1-2; unclear D gene. The CDR3 spans 16 residues. The V and J ends lost 5 bases and 8 bases respectively, with 24 bases between them. Germline assignment: CDR1 SGHTA and CDR2 FQGNSA. The chain's CDR3 is CASSPTRVSGLRGYTF. The CDR3 region has the DNA TGTGCCAGCAGCCCAACCAGAGTTAGCGGGCTTCGGGGCTACACCTTC.